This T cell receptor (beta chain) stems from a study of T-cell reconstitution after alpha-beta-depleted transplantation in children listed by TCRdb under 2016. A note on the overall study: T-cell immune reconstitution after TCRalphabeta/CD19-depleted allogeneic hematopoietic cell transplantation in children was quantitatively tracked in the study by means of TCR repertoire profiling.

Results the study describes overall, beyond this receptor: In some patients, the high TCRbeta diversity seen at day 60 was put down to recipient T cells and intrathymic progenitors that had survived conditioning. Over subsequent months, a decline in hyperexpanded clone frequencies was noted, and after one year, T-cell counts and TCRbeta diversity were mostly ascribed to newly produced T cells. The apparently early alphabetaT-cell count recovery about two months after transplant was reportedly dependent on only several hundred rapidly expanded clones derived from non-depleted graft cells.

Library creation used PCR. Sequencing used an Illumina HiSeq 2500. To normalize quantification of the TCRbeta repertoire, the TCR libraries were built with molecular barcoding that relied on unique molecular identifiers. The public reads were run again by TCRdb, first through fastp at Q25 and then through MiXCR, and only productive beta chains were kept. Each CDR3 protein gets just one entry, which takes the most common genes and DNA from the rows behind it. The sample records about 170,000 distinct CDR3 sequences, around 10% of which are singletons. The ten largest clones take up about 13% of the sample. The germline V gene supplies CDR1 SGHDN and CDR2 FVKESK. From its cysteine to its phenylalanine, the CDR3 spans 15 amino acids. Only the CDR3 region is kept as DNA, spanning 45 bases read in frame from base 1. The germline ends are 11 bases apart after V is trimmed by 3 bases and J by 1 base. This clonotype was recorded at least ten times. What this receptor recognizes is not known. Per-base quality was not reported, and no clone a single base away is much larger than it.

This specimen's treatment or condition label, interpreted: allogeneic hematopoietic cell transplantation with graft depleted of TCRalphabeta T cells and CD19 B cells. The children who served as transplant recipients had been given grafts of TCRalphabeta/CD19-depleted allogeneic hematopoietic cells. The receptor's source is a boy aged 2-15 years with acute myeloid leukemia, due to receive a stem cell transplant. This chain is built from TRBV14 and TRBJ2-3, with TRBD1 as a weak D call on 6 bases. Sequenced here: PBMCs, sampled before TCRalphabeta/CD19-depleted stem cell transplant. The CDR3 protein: CASSHITGRTDTQYF. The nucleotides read TGTGCCAGCAGCCATATCACAGGGCGCACAGATACGCAGTATTTT.